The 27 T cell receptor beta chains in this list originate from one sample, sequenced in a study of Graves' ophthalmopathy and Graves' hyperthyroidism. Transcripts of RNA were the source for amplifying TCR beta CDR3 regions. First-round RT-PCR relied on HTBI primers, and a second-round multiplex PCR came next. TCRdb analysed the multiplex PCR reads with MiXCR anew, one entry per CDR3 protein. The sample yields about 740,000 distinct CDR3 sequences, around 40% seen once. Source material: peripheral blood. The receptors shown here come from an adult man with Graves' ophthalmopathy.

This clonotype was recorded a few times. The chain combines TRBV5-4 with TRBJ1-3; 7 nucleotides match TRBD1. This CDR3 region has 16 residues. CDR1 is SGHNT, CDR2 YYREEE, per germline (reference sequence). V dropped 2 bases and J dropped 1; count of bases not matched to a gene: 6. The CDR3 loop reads CASSLSQTGSGNTIYF. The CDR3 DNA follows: TGTGCCAGCAGCTTATCCCAGACAGGGTCTGGAAACACCATATATTTT.

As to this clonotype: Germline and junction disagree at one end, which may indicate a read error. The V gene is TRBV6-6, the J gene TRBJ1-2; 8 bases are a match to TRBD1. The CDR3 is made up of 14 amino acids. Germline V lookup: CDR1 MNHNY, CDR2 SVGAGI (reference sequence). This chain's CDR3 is CAISDYGQGYGYTF. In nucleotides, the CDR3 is TGTGCCATCAGTGACTACGGACAGGGCTATGGCTACACCTTC.

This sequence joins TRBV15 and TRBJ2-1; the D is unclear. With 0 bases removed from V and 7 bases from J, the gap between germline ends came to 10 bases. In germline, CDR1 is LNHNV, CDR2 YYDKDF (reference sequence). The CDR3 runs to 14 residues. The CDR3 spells CATSRDPTSNEQFF. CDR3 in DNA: TGTGCCACCAGCAGAGATCCGACAAGTAATGAGCAGTTCTTC.

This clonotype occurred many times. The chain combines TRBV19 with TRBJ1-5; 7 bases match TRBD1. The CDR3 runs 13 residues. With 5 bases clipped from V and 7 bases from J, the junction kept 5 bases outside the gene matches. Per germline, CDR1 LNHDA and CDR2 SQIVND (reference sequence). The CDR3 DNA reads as TGTGCCAGTAGTTCCGCACAGGGGCAGCCCCAGCATTTT. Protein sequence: CASSSAQGQPQHF.

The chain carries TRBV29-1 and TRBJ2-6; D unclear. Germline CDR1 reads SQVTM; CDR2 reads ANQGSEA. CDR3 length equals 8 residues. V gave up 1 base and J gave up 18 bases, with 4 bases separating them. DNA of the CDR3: TGCAGCGTTGAAGGACAGACTTTC. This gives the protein CSVEGQTF.

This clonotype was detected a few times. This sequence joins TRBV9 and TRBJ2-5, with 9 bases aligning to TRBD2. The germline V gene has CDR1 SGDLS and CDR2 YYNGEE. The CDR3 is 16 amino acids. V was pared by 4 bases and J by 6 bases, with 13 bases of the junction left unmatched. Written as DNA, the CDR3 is TGTGCCAGCAGCCGGGGACTAGCCAGGACCGAGAAGACCCAGTACTTC. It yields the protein CASSRGLARTEKTQYF.

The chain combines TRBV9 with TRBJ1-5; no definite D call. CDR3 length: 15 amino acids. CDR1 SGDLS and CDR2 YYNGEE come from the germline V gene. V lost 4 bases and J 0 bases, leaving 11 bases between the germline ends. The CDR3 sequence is CASSPTASSNQPQHF. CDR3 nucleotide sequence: TGTGCCAGCAGCCCAACAGCGAGTAGCAATCAGCCCCAGCATTTT.

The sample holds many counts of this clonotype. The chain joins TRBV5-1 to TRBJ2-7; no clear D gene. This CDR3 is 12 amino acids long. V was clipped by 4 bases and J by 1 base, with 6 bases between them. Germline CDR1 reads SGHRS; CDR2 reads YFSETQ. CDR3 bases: TGCGCCAGCAGCACGCGTTCCTACGAGCAGTACTTC. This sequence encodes CASSTRSYEQYF.

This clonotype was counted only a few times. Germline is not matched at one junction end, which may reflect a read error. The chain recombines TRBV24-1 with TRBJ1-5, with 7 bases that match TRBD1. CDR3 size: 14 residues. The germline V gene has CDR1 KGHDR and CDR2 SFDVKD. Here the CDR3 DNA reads TGTGCCAGCAGTACCACAGGGGAGATTCAGCCCCAGCATTTT. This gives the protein CASSTTGEIQPQHF.

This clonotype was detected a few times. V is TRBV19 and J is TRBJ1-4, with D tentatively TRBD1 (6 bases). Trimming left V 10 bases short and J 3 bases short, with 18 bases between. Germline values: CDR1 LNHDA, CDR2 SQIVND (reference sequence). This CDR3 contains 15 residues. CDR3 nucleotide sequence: TGTGCCACAAGAGGTTCGGGGGCCCCTAATGAAAAACTGTTTTTT. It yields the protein CATRGSGAPNEKLFF.

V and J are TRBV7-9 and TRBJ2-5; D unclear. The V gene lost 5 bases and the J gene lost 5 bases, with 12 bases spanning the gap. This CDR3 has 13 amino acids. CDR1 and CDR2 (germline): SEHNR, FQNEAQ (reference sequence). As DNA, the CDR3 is TGTGCCAGCAGCCTTGATCTAGTGGAGACCCAGTACTTC. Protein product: CASSLDLVETQYF. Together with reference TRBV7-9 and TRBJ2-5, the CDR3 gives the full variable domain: DTGVSQNPRHKITKRGQNVTFRCDPISEHNRLYWYRQTLGQGPEFLTYFQNEAQLEKSRLLSDRFSAERPKGSFSTLEIQRTEQGDSAMYLCASSLDLVETQYFGPGTRLLVL.

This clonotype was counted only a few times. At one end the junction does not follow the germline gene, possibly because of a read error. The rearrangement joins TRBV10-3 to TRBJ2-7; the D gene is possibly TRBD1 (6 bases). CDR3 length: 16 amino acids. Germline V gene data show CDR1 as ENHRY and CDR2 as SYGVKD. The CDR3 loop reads CASSEASGQSSYEQYF. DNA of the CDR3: TGTGCCAGCAGTGAAGCAAGCGGACAGTCCTCCTACGAGCAGTACTTC.

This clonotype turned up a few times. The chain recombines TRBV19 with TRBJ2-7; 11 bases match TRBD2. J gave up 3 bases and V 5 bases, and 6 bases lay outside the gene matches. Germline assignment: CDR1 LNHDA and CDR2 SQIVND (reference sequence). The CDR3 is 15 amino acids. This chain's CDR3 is CASSPMGTSGYEQYF. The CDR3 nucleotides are TGTGCCAGTAGTCCAATGGGGACTAGCGGCTACGAGCAGTACTTC.

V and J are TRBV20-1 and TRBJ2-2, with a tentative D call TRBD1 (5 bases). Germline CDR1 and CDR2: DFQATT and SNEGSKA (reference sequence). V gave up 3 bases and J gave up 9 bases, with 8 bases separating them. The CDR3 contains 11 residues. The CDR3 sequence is CSASRGRELFF. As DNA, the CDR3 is TGCAGTGCTAGTAGGGGTAGGGAGCTGTTTTTT.

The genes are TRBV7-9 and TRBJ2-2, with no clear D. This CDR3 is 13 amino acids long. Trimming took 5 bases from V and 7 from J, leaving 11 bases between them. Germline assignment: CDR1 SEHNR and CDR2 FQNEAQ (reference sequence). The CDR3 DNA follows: TGTGCCAGCAGCCAATCTAGGAGCGGGGAGCTGTTTTTT. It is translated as CASSQSRSGELFF. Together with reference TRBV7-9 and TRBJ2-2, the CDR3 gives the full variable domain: DTGVSQNPRHKITKRGQNVTFRCDPISEHNRLYWYRQTLGQGPEFLTYFQNEAQLEKSRLLSDRFSAERPKGSFSTLEIQRTEQGDSAMYLCASSQSRSGELFFGEGSRLTVL.

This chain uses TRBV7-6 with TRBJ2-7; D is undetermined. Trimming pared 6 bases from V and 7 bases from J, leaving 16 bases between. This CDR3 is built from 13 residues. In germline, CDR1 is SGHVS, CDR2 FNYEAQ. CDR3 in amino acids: CASSSSPSREQYF. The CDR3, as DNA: TGTGCCAGCAGTTCCTCGCCGTCGCGTGAGCAGTACTTC. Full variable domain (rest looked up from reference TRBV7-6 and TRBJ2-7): GAGVSQSPRYKVTKRGQDVALRCDPISGHVSLYWYRQALGQGPEFLTYFNYEAQQDKSGLPNDRFSAERPEGSISTLTIQRTEQRDSAMYRCASSSSPSREQYFGPGTRLTVT.

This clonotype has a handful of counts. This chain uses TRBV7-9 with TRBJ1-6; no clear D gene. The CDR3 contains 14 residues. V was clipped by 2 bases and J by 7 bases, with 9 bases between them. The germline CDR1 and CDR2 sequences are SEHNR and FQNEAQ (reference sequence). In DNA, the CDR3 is TGTGCCAGCAGCTTATTTGTAGGGAATTCACCCCTCCACTTT. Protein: CASSLFVGNSPLHF.

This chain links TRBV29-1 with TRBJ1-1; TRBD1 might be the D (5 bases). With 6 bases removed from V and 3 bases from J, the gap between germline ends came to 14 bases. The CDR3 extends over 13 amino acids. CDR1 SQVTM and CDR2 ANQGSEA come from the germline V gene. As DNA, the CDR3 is TGCAGCGTCGCGGGACCCAGTGACACTGAAGCTTTCTTT. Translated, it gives CSVAGPSDTEAFF.

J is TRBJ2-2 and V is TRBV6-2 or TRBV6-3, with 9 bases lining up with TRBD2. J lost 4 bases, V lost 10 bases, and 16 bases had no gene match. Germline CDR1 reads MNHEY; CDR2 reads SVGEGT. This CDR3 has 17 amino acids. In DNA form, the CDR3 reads TGTGCCACCAATCCTAGCGGGACGATTAGGGGCACCGGGGAGCTGTTTTTT. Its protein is CATNPSGTIRGTGELFF.

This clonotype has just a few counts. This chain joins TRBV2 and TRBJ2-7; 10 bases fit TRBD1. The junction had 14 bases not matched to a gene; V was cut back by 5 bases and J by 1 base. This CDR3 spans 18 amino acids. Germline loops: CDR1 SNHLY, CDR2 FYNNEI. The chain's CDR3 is CASSTTPGTGESSYEQYF. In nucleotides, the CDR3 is TGTGCCAGCAGTACTACCCCCGGGACAGGGGAATCATCCTACGAGCAGTACTTC. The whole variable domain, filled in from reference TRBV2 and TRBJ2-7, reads EPEVTQTPSHQVTQMGQEVILRCVPISNHLYFYWYRQILGQKVEFLVSFYNNEISEKSEIFDDQFSVERPDGSNFTLKIRSTKLEDSAMYFCASSTTPGTGESSYEQYFGPGTRLTVT.

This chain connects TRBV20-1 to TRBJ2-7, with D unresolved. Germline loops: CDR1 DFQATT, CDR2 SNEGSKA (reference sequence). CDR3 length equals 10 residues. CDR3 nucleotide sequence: TGCAGCCGCGAGGAAGACGAGCAGTACTTC. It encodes CSREEDEQYF.

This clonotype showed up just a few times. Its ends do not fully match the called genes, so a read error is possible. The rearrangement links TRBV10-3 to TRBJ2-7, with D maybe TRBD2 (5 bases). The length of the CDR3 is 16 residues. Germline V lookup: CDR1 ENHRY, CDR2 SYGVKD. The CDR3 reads CASSYSSFRRYYEQYF. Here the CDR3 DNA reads TGTGCCAGCAGTTACTCGTCTTTTCGGAGGTATTACGAGCAGTACTTC.

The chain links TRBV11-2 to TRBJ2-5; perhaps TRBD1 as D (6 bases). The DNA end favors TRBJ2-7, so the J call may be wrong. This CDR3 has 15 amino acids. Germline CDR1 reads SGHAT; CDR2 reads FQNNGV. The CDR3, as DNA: TGTGCCAGCAGCTTAGAAGTGGGACAATACTACGAGCAGTACTTC. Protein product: CASSLEVGQYYEQYF.

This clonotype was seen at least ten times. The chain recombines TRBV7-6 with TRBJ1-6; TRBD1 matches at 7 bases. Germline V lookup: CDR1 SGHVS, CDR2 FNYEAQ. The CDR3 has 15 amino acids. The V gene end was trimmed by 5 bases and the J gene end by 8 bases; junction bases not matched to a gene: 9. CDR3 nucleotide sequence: TGTGCCAGCAGCCGATTACAGGGGCTGGATTCACCCCTCCACTTT. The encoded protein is CASSRLQGLDSPLHF.

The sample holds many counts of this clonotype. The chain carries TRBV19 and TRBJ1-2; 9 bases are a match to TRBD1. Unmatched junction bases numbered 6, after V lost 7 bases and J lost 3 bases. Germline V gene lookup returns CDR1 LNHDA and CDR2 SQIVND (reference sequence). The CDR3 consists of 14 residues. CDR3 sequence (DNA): TGTGCCAGTACCCGGACAGGGGTCGACTATGGCTACACCTTC. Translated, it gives CASTRTGVDYGYTF.

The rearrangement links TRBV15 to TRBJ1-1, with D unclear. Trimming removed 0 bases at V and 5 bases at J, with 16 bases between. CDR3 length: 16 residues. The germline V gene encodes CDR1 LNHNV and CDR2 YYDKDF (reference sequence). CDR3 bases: TGTGCCACCAGCAGAGATCTTGGGCAGTCCGGGACTGAAGCTTTCTTT. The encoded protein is CATSRDLGQSGTEAFF.

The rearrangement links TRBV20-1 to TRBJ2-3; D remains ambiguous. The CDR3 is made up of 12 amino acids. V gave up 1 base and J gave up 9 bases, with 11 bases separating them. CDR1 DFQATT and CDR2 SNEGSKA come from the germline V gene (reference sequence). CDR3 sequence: CSARADLGTQYF. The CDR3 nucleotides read TGCAGTGCTAGAGCCGATCTGGGGACGCAGTATTTT.